These 12 T cell receptor beta chains came from one sample sequenced in a study of blood T cell repertoires in COVID-19. Libraries were prepared by immunoSEQ multiplex PCR; TCRdb keeps only in-frame clonotypes and omits some of them. Of 140,000 or so clones in the sample, roughly 89% were seen once. Sample: peripheral blood. The origin of the receptors is a woman aged 45-60 years with acute or convalescent COVID-19.

The chain has TRBV10-1 and TRBJ2-5; weak D call: TRBD2 (6 bases). The CDR3 totals 14 residues. From germline, CDR1 is WNHNN and CDR2 SYGVQD (reference sequence). The V end was cut by 0 bases, the J end by 5 bases, with 10 bases between. The CDR3 reads CASSESRGRETQYF. The DNA of the CDR3 is TGCGCCAGCAGTGAGTCTCGAGGGAGGGAGACCCAGTACTTC.

The V call is TRBV13, the J call TRBJ2-1, with TRBD2 matching 8 bases. J was trimmed by 5 bases and V by 1 base; bases with no gene match: 4. The CDR3 runs to 15 residues. Germline CDR1 is PRHDT and CDR2 is FYEKMQ (reference sequence). CDR3: CASSLAQRENNEQFF. As DNA, the CDR3 is TGTGCCAGCAGCTTAGCCCAGCGGGAGAACAATGAGCAGTTCTTC.

This chain links TRBV9 with TRBJ1-4; D remains ambiguous. The CDR3 has 14 residues. CDR1 is SGDLS, CDR2 YYNGEE, per germline. V gave up 0 bases and J gave up 0 bases, with 3 bases separating them. CDR3 in DNA: TGTGCCAGCAGCGTAGACACAACTAATGAAAAACTGTTTTTT. This gives the protein CASSVDTTNEKLFF. Supplemented by reference TRBV9 and TRBJ1-4, the full variable domain reads DSGVTQTPKHLITATGQRVTLRCSPRSGDLSVYWYQQSLDQGLQFLIQYYNGEERAKGNILERFSAQQFPDLHSELNLSSLELGDSALYFCASSVDTTNEKLFFGSGTQLSVL.

The rearrangement joins TRBV7-3 to TRBJ2-1, with 11 bases matching TRBD2. CDR3 length equals 14 residues. Germline V lookup: CDR1 SGHTA, CDR2 FQGTGA. Trimming removed 2 bases from V and 6 bases from J; junction bases left unmatched: 0. In nucleotides, the CDR3 is TGTGCCAGCAGCTTAGGGACTAGCGGCAATGAGCAGTTCTTC. Translating it yields CASSLGTSGNEQFF.

The rearrangement uses TRBV20-1 and TRBJ2-7; TRBD1 might be the D (6 bases). CDR3 length: 15 residues. Germline V gene data show CDR1 as DFQATT and CDR2 as SNEGSKA (reference sequence). The V and J ends lost 3 bases and 0 bases respectively, with 15 bases between them. CDR3: CSASLPRGSSYEQYF. The CDR3 bases are TGCAGTGCTAGTCTTCCTAGGGGGAGCTCCTACGAGCAGTACTTC.

Written as DNA, the CDR3 is TGTGCCAGTAGTATAGATGGACTAGCGGGGGGGCCTAGCACAGATACGCAGTATTTT. This codes for CASSIDGLAGGPSTDTQYF. The rearrangement links TRBV19 to TRBJ2-3, with TRBD2 matching 15 bases. V lost 0 bases and J lost 0; bases outside the gene matches: 4. This CDR3 has 19 amino acids. Per germline, CDR1 LNHDA and CDR2 SQIVND (reference sequence).

V and J are TRBV9 and TRBJ1-2; weak D call: TRBD1 (5 bases). The CDR3 length is 14 residues. CDR1 SGDLS and CDR2 YYNGEE come from the germline V gene. The germline V and J ends were trimmed by 0 bases and 6 bases, with 12 bases remaining between them. The CDR3 loop reads CASSVVAGEDGYTF. Here the CDR3 DNA reads TGTGCCAGCAGCGTAGTGGCGGGGGAGGATGGCTACACCTTC.

The V call is TRBV5-1, the J call TRBJ1-2, with D possibly matching TRBD1 (6 bases). The CDR3 contains 14 residues. Trimming cost V 0 bases and J 8 bases, with 14 bases left between them. Germline V lookup: CDR1 SGHRS, CDR2 YFSETQ. The CDR3 bases are TGCGCCAGCAGCTTGGACAGGGCGCAGGCGGGCTACACCTTC. This gives the protein CASSLDRAQAGYTF.

The chain employs TRBV10-2 and TRBJ1-2; D remains ambiguous. CDR3 length: 12 amino acids. Trimming shortened V by 7 bases and J by 3 bases, and 9 bases separated the two germline ends. Germline lookup yields CDR1 WSHSY and CDR2 SAAADI. The CDR3 DNA reads as TGCGCCAGCACGGGATTTGACTATGGCTACACCTTC. Its translation is CASTGFDYGYTF.

This chain links TRBV3-1 (or the pseudogene TRBV3-2) with TRBJ1-1, with TRBD1 as a possible D gene (5 bases). Germline V gene sequence: CDR1 LGHDT, CDR2 YNNKEL (reference sequence). CDR3 size: 14 residues. V was clipped by 1 base and J by 5 bases, with 11 bases between them. CDR3 region: CASSQGRGWTEAFF. Here the CDR3 DNA reads TGTGCCAGCAGCCAAGGTAGGGGTTGGACTGAAGCTTTCTTT.

V gene TRBV24-1 combines with J gene TRBJ2-5, with 9 positions matching TRBD2. This CDR3 is built from 16 residues. Losses at the gene ends were 2 bases for V and 8 bases for J; bases not matched to a gene: 11. Germline V gives CDR1 KGHDR, CDR2 SFDVKD. CDR3 protein: CATSDWGRGGSGTQYF. The CDR3, as DNA: TGTGCCACCAGTGATTGGGGGCGGGGGGGATCTGGAACCCAGTACTTC.

The CDR3 region is CASSLARLNNEQFF. CDR3 nucleotide sequence: TGTGCCAGCAGCTTAGCGCGGCTAAACAATGAGCAGTTCTTC. The gene calls are TRBV7-3 and TRBJ2-1; D not resolved. V lost 2 bases to trimming and J lost 5 bases, with 10 bases between them. Germline V lookup: CDR1 SGHTA, CDR2 FQGTGA. CDR3 length equals 14 residues.